These 27 T cell receptor beta chains came from one sample sequenced in a study of identical twins. TCRdb used MiXCR to reprocess the 5' RACE reads, holding one entry per CDR3 protein. Of about 470,000 distinct CDR3 sequences listed, 20% to 30% are singletons. The data were also submitted as part of a second study, on T cells expressing NK-cell markers.

The sequenced sample consisted of CD4+ T cells sorted from blood. These receptors were obtained from a woman between 18 and 29 years old in good health.

Sample share makes this clonotype medium-sized. CDR3 DNA sequence: TGTGCCAGCAGCGTTCAAGGGGTCCCCTACGAGCAGTACTTC. Amino acids: CASSVQGVPYEQYF. The V call is TRBV9, the J call TRBJ2-7; perhaps TRBD1 as D (5 bases). The CDR3 is 14 residues long. CDR1 SGDLS and CDR2 YYNGEE come from the germline V gene. Trimming cost V 2 bases and J 2 bases, with 11 bases left between them. Drawing the rest from reference TRBV9 and TRBJ2-7, the complete variable domain is DSGVTQTPKHLITATGQRVTLRCSPRSGDLSVYWYQQSLDQGLQFLIQYYNGEERAKGNILERFSAQQFPDLHSELNLSSLELGDSALYFCASSVQGVPYEQYFGPGTRLTVT.

The rearrangement joins TRBV7-2 to TRBJ2-3; TRBD2 aligns across 7 bases. CDR3 size: 13 residues. Trimming at V came to 0 bases and at J to 13 bases, leaving 7 bases not matched to a gene. CDR1 and CDR2 from the germline V gene are SGHTA and FQGNSA. The CDR3 loop is CASSLAPSRGEYF. CDR3 nucleotide sequence: TGTGCCAGCAGCTTAGCTCCATCACGGGGGGAGTATTTT.

The rearrangement joins TRBV5-1 to TRBJ2-7; TRBD1 matches at 7 bases. The CDR3 contains 15 residues. Germline assignment: CDR1 SGHRS and CDR2 YFSETQ. V dropped 5 bases and J dropped 1; count of bases not matched to a gene: 9. The CDR3 loop reads CASRSGTAISYEQYF. The CDR3 DNA follows: TGCGCCAGCAGGTCGGGGACAGCGATTTCCTACGAGCAGTACTTC.

The rearrangement links TRBV30 to TRBJ2-1; 12 bases are shared with TRBD2. The J segment lost 6 bases and the V segment lost 3 bases, leaving 3 bases of the junction unmatched. The CDR3 sequence is 14 residues long. CDR1 and CDR2 from the germline V gene are GTSNPN and SVGIG (reference sequence). The chain's CDR3 is CAWSPGLAGNEQFF. CDR3 sequence (DNA): TGTGCCTGGAGCCCGGGACTAGCGGGCAATGAGCAGTTCTTC. The entire variable domain, with the rest obtained from reference TRBV30 and TRBJ2-1, is as follows: SQTIHQWPATLVQPVGSPLSLECTVEGTSNPNLYWYRQAAGRGLQLLFYSVGIGQISSEVPQNLSASRPQDRQFILSSKKLLLSDSGFYLCAWSPGLAGNEQFFGPGTRLTVL.

The chain recombines TRBV20-1 with TRBJ2-1, with 8 positions matching TRBD1. The trim removed 8 bases at V and 0 bases at J, leaving 9 bases unmatched. The CDR3 spans 15 residues. CDR1 is DFQATT, CDR2 SNEGSKA, per germline (reference sequence). This CDR3 reads CSPRGGQGSYNEQFF. Written as DNA, the CDR3 is TGCAGTCCACGCGGCGGACAGGGCTCCTACAATGAGCAGTTCTTC.

This chain joins TRBV4-3 and TRBJ1-1; no firm D call. This CDR3 contains 15 residues. V dropped 0 bases and J dropped 4 bases, with 12 bases sitting between them. CDR1 LGHNA and CDR2 YSLEER come from the germline V gene. The CDR3 bases are TGCGCCAGCAGCCAAGACGGCCGGGAGGGCACTGAAGCTTTCTTT. Residues: CASSQDGREGTEAFF.

This clonotype showed up many times. The chain couples TRBV10-3 to TRBJ1-2; D remains unclear. The CDR3 contains 12 residues. V gave up 4 bases and J gave up 6 bases, with 9 bases separating them. Germline CDR1 reads ENHRY; CDR2 reads SYGVKD. The CDR3 loop is CAISGSGDGYTF. In DNA form, the CDR3 reads TGTGCCATCAGTGGTTCGGGAGATGGCTACACCTTC.

This clonotype has only a few counts. The chain employs TRBV3-1 and TRBJ2-7; D not certain. This CDR3 is built from 12 residues. V was cut by 4 bases and J by 5 bases, with 9 bases left in between. CDR1 and CDR2 from the germline V gene are LGHDT and YNNKEL (reference sequence). Here the CDR3 reads CASSPSWDEQYF. The CDR3 DNA follows: TGTGCCAGCAGCCCCTCTTGGGACGAGCAGTACTTC.

This clonotype was counted between two and nine times. The rearrangement joins TRBV4-3 to TRBJ1-1; 7 bases are shared with TRBD1. The CDR3 spans 14 residues. The V and J ends lost 3 bases and 4 bases, in that order; junction bases with no gene match: 5. Germline-derived CDR1 and CDR2 are LGHNA and YSLEER. This CDR3 reads CASSQGQPGTEAFF. Written as DNA, the CDR3 is TGCGCCAGCAGCCAGGGACAGCCGGGCACTGAAGCTTTCTTT.

The chain is built from TRBV20-1 and TRBJ1-1; perhaps TRBD1 as D (6 bases). The CDR3 length is 14 residues. Germline V gives CDR1 DFQATT, CDR2 SNEGSKA (reference sequence). Trimming removed 3 bases at V and 1 base at J, with 12 bases between. The CDR3: CSASGGAANTEAFF. CDR3 nucleotides: TGCAGTGCTAGTGGGGGGGCGGCGAACACTGAAGCTTTCTTT.

This chain links TRBV7-2 with TRBJ2-2, with D hard to call. Germline CDR1 SGHTA, CDR2 FQGNSA. This CDR3 is built from 15 residues. V shed 2 bases and J shed 7 bases, with 14 bases lying between them. The DNA of the CDR3 is TGTGCCAGCAGCTTACAGGTAGCCCCCGGCGGGGAGCTGTTTTTT. This encodes CASSLQVAPGGELFF.

This clonotype was observed a handful of times. This chain connects TRBV12-3 or TRBV12-4 to TRBJ2-7; TRBD1 agrees at 11 bases. Trimming cost V 3 bases and J 4 bases; bases outside gene matches: 8. This CDR3 contains 16 residues. CDR3 DNA: TGTGCCAGCAGTTTCTCTGTGGGGACAGGGGGGTACGAGCAGTACTTC. Translating gives CASSFSVGTGGYEQYF.

The rearrangement joins TRBV10-3 to TRBJ2-7, with 9 bases aligning to TRBD1. The trim removed 3 bases at V and 1 base at J, leaving 10 bases unmatched. The germline V gene has CDR1 ENHRY and CDR2 SYGVKD. This CDR3 has 17 residues. CDR3 protein: CAISEPNAGTGSYEQYF. DNA for the CDR3: TGTGCCATCAGTGAACCAAACGCAGGGACAGGGTCCTACGAGCAGTACTTC.

This clonotype was seen at least ten times. V gene TRBV29-1 combines with J gene TRBJ2-7; 9 bases agree with TRBD2. This CDR3 is 12 amino acids long. J was trimmed by 5 bases and V by 4 bases; bases with no gene match: 3. Germline CDR1 SQVTM, CDR2 ANQGSEA. CDR3 sequence: CSVGLAGNEQYF. The CDR3 nucleotides are TGCAGCGTTGGGCTAGCGGGAAACGAGCAGTACTTC.

This sequence joins TRBV28 and TRBJ2-6; D is uncertain. CDR1 and CDR2 (germline): MDHEN, SYDVKM. This CDR3 comprises 12 residues. V gave up 11 bases and J gave up 1 base, with 6 bases separating them. The CDR3 loop reads CALSSGANVLTF. The CDR3 region has the DNA TGTGCCCTGTCGTCTGGGGCCAACGTCCTGACTTTC.

V gene TRBV7-2 combines with J gene TRBJ2-7, with D perhaps matching TRBD1 (6 bases). Trimming pared 6 bases from V and 12 bases from J, leaving 21 bases between. The CDR3 is 13 residues long. From germline, CDR1 is SGHTA and CDR2 FQGNSA. This chain's CDR3 is CASSTGTKDSRYF. In DNA form, the CDR3 reads TGTGCCAGCAGTACCGGGACAAAAGACAGCCGGTACTTC.

This clonotype appeared once. V gene TRBV5-5 combines with J gene TRBJ1-6; 10 positions match TRBD1. Germline CDR1 is SGHKS and CDR2 is YYEKEE (reference sequence). V was pared by 0 bases and J by 9 bases, with 3 bases of the junction left unmatched. This CDR3 is 15 amino acids long. The CDR3 reads CASSLEWTGGSPLHF. The CDR3 nucleotides read TGTGCCAGCAGCTTGGAGTGGACAGGGGGTTCACCCCTCCACTTT. Variable domain in full (rest from reference TRBV5-5 and TRBJ1-6): DAGVTQSPTHLIKTRGQQVTLRCSPISGHKSVSWYQQVLGQGPQFIFQYYEKEERGRGNFPDRFSARQFPNYSSELNVNALLLGDSALYLCASSLEWTGGSPLHFGNGTRLTVT.

This sequence joins TRBV9 and TRBJ1-2; D gene unclear. V was clipped by 3 bases and J by 3 bases, with 12 bases between them. The CDR3 extends over 14 amino acids. CDR1 SGDLS and CDR2 YYNGEE come from the germline V gene. The CDR3 nucleotides read TGTGCCAGCAGCGCCGTATCGTTTGACTATGGCTACACCTTC. Amino acid sequence: CASSAVSFDYGYTF.

The chain carries TRBV5-1 and TRBJ1-2, with D perhaps matching TRBD1 (6 bases). The V gene's germline CDR1 is SGHRS and CDR2 YFSETQ. The CDR3 spans 14 residues. Trimming pared 2 bases from V and 2 bases from J, leaving 10 bases between. The CDR3 loop is CASSFGRGNYGYTF. The CDR3 bases are TGCGCCAGCAGCTTTGGCAGGGGCAACTATGGCTACACCTTC.

This clonotype was detected a few times. The chain has TRBV15 and TRBJ2-3, with TRBD2 matching over 9 bases. The V and J ends lost 0 bases and 8 bases, in that order; junction bases with no gene match: 9. Per germline, CDR1 LNHNV and CDR2 YYDKDF (reference sequence). CDR3 size: 16 residues. The CDR3 bases are TGTGCCACCAGCAGAGATCACGGCGGGAGGGTGGTTACGCAGTATTTT. The encoded protein is CATSRDHGGRVVTQYF.

There are a few counts of this clonotype. The gene calls are TRBV28 and TRBJ2-5; no clear D gene. The germline CDR1 and CDR2 sequences are MDHEN and SYDVKM. This CDR3 region has 12 residues. V gave up 7 bases and J gave up 1 base, with 7 bases separating them. CDR3 region: CASKEGQETQYF. The CDR3 DNA sequence: TGTGCCAGCAAAGAAGGCCAAGAGACCCAGTACTTC.

In this sample, this clonotype turned up a few times. V is TRBV2 and J is TRBJ1-1; D unclear. The V gene lost 7 bases and the J gene lost 2 bases, with 14 bases spanning the gap. Germline assignment: CDR1 SNHLY and CDR2 FYNNEI. CDR3 size: 14 residues. In DNA, the CDR3 is TGTGCCAGCATTGTCACACCGATAAACACTGAAGCTTTCTTT. Amino acids: CASIVTPINTEAFF.

This clonotype was found a few times. The chain couples TRBV6-5 to TRBJ2-7; D is ambiguous. The CDR3 is 11 amino acids. Germline values: CDR1 MNHEY, CDR2 SVGAGI. V lost 10 bases, J lost 2 bases, and 9 bases lay in between. The CDR3 sequence: CATRTAYEQYF. The CDR3 nucleotides are TGTGCCACCCGGACGGCCTACGAGCAGTACTTC.

The chain has TRBV20-1 and TRBJ1-6, with D perhaps TRBD1 (5 bases). There are 13 residues in the CDR3. Trimming took 6 bases from V and 5 from J, leaving 11 bases between them. The germline gives CDR1 DFQATT, CDR2 SNEGSKA (reference sequence). Here the CDR3 DNA reads TGCAGTGCCCAACAGGTGAATAATTCACCCCTCCACTTT. This translates into CSAQQVNNSPLHF.

The chain employs TRBV28 and TRBJ2-1, with D hard to call. CDR1 is MDHEN, CDR2 SYDVKM, per germline. With 5 bases removed from V and 12 bases from J, the gap between germline ends came to 17 bases. The CDR3 spans 13 residues. In DNA, the CDR3 is TGTGCCAGCAGTATCCGCCCCCTCGAAGGGCAGTTCTTC. This encodes CASSIRPLEGQFF.

This chain connects TRBV5-1 to TRBJ1-1; no clear D. Germline V gene data show CDR1 as SGHRS and CDR2 as YFSETQ. The CDR3 is made up of 13 amino acids. V lost 0 bases and J 4 bases, leaving 7 bases between the germline ends. The chain's CDR3 is CASSLEGSTEAFF. CDR3 sequence (DNA): TGCGCCAGCAGCTTGGAGGGAAGCACTGAAGCTTTCTTT.

This clonotype turned up a few times. The chain carries TRBV20-1 and TRBJ1-1; no reliable D call. Trimming took off 3 bases at V and 0 bases at J, with 8 bases between the two ends. Germline V gives CDR1 DFQATT, CDR2 SNEGSKA (reference sequence). The CDR3 has 13 residues. The CDR3 DNA reads as TGCAGTGCTAGTCTGGGGATGAACACTGAAGCTTTCTTT. Its protein is CSASLGMNTEAFF.